This T cell receptor beta chain was documented in a study of blood T cells in healthy people across ages. Whole-study findings and limits: Estimated diversity that came from one million T cells was considered an underestimate.

With respect to this clonotype: The target antigen is unknown.

A J-beta primer mix and a sample-barcoded 5' primer were used in a second PCR of about 6 to 12 cycles. TCRdb reprocessed the 5' RACE reads with MiXCR, giving one entry per CDR3 protein. Found here are more than 1.4 million distinct CDR3 sequences, 42% of them singletons; the top ten hold roughly 7.7%. CDR3 length: 17 amino acids. CDR1 SGHTA and CDR2 FQGTGA come from the germline V gene. V lost 1 base, J lost 5 bases, and 18 bases lay in between. The material sequenced was blood. This sequence joins TRBV7-3 and TRBJ2-1; D possibly corresponds to TRBD2 (6 bases). This clonotype originated in a young woman in good health. CDR3 coding DNA: TGTGCCAGCAGCTTAATGTTGGGGACGGAGGGCCACAATGAGCAGTTCTTC. Encoded protein: CASSLMLGTEGHNEQFF.